What follows is one T cell receptor beta chain and its context. A constant-region primer primed TCR beta cDNA synthesis from about 530 ng of total RNA. TCR beta libraries came from three nested multiplex PCR rounds using slightly modified ARM-PCR. It was with TRBV1-TRBV30 forward primers and a C-beta reverse primer that the first two PCR rounds were run, at approximately 10 cycles each. TCRdb re-derived calls from the multiplex PCR reads in MiXCR, one entry per CDR3 protein. The sample lists roughly 80,000 distinct CDR3 sequences; 69% were seen once. This sample stems from a study of tumor-infiltrating lymphocytes in primary liver carcinoma. In germline, CDR1 is MNHEY, CDR2 SVGAGI. V shed 0 bases and J shed 5 bases, with 19 bases lying between them. The CDR3 consists of 17 residues. For each extraction, RNA and DNA were obtained together from about 21-30 mg of unsorted bulk tissue.

The receptor comes from a man aged 35-49 years with primary liver carcinoma and hepatitis B virus infection. Input material: tumor-adjacent normal liver tissue. The chain carries TRBV6-5 and TRBJ2-5; D gene unclear. In nucleotides, the CDR3 is TGTGCCAGCAGTTACTCGAGTAGTGGCAGGTCCCACGAGACCCAGTACTTC. Amino acid sequence: CASSYSSSGRSHETQYF.